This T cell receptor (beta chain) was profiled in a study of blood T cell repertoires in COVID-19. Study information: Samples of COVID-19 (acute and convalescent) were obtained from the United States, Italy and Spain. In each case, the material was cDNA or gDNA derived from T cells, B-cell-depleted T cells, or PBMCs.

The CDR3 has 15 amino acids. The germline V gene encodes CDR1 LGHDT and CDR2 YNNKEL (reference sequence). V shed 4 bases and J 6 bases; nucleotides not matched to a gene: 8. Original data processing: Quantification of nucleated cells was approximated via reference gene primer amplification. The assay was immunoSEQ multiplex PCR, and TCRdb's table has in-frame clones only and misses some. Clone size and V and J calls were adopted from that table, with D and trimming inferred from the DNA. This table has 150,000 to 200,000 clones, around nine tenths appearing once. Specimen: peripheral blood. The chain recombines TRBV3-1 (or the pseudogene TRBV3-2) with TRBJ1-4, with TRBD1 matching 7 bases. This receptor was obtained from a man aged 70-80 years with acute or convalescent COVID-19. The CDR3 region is CASSPRDRGDEKLFF. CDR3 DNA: TGTGCCAGCAGCCCCCGGGACAGAGGAGATGAAAAACTGTTTTTT.